The following is a TCR beta chain sequence with its context. Its specificity is unknown. Profiled with immunoSEQ multiplex PCR; TCRdb holds only in-frame clones, not every one. The top ten clones hold 3.5% to 4% of a sample with 50,000 to 60,000 clones, over 80% of them seen once. The trim removed 3 bases at V and 6 bases at J, leaving 1 base unmatched. CDR1 and CDR2 (germline): MDHEN, SYDVKM. This CDR3 comprises 13 residues. The source of the sample is a study of OX40 agonist ivuxolimab in advanced cancers. Study-level information: Partial responses were observed in three patients, of whom one had hepatocellular carcinoma and two had cutaneous melanoma. Points from the study as a whole: At 0.1 to 3.0 mg/kg, CD4+ and CD8+ blood T cells expanded clonally by week 6. There were, on average, more expanded clones in CD8+ T cells than in CD4+.

The sample was CD4+ or CD8+ T cells sorted from blood, taken in a trial of the OX40 agonist ivuxolimab. This clonotype originated in an adult with an advanced solid tumor such as melanoma, head and neck, liver or kidney cancer. The chain has TRBV28 and TRBJ2-1, with 8 bases lining up with TRBD1. The CDR3 loop reads CASSFQGANEQFF. CDR3 nucleotides: TGTGCCAGCAGTTTCCAGGGGGCCAATGAGCAGTTCTTC.